The clone carrying this T cell receptor (beta chain) was recorded at least ten times. In the original processing: Nucleated cell number was recorded as an estimate derived from reference gene primer amplification. Method: immunoSEQ multiplex PCR; TCRdb's copy keeps in-frame clones and lacks some. V, J and clone size are those of that table, while D and trimming were read from the DNA. The table lists approximately 470,000 clones, approximately 85% of them singletons. This specimen belongs to a study of blood T cell repertoires in COVID-19. Study details: The study drew acute and convalescent COVID-19 samples from the United States, Italy and Spain. PBMCs, B-cell-depleted T cells, or T cells provided the cDNA or gDNA that made up the material.

Trimming stripped 1 base from V and 1 base from J, with 11 bases between. The CDR3 runs to 16 residues. Germline lookup yields CDR1 SGHTA and CDR2 FQGTGA. This receptor was obtained from a human donor in a cohort sampled during active COVID-19. The V and J genes are TRBV7-3 and TRBJ2-1; D may be TRBD2 (6 bases). The sequenced material came from peripheral blood. The CDR3 is CASSLSSGPSYNEQFF. The CDR3 nucleotides are TGTGCCAGCAGCTTAAGTAGCGGCCCTTCCTACAATGAGCAGTTCTTC.